These 19 T cell receptor beta chains share one sample of origin, sequenced in a study of cytomegalovirus exposure and HLA in healthy donors (dated by TCRdb to about 2017). Receptors were amplified or captured by the immunoSEQ multiplex PCR assay. A mixture of 60 forward primers for TCR Vbeta segments and 13 reverse primers for TCR Jbeta segments was used in the multiplex PCR. TCRdb holds this immuneACCESS table with in-frame rearrangements only. Some clones are missing; in checked studies, unresolved V genes explain under half, and the rest has no known cause. The record for this sample contains some 120,000 clones. Of the sample, around 3.9% is held by the ten largest clones. What was sequenced was PBMCs. These receptor sequences come from a man younger than 30 in good health and CMV-seronegative.

The chain links TRBV19 to TRBJ1-4; 10 bases are shared with TRBD1. Germline V gives CDR1 LNHDA, CDR2 SQIVND (reference sequence). V lost 3 bases to trimming and J lost 7 bases; unmatched junction nucleotides: 5. The length of the CDR3 is 15 residues. The CDR3 coding sequence is TGTGCCAGTAGTATGATCAGGGACAGGGGTGAAAAACTGTTTTTT. It translates to CASSMIRDRGEKLFF.

The V and J genes are TRBV11-2 and TRBJ1-2, with D perhaps matching TRBD1 (6 bases). V shed 5 bases and J shed 3 bases, with 16 bases lying between them. The CDR3 consists of 15 residues. Germline V gene sequence: CDR1 SGHAT, CDR2 FQNNGV. The CDR3 reads CASSHHRASDYGYTF. In nucleotides, the CDR3 is TGTGCCAGCAGCCACCACAGGGCGTCGGACTATGGCTACACCTTC. Full variable domain (missing parts from reference TRBV11-2 and TRBJ1-2): EAGVAQSPRYKIIEKRQSVAFWCNPISGHATLYWYQQILGQGPKLLIQFQNNGVVDDSQLPKDRFSAERLKGVDSTLKIQPAKLEDSAVYLCASSHHRASDYGYTFGSGTRLTVV.

V and J are TRBV9 and TRBJ2-7, with TRBD1 matching over 9 bases. There are 16 residues in the CDR3. Germline lookup yields CDR1 SGDLS and CDR2 YYNGEE. Trimming cost V 1 base and J 7 bases; bases outside gene matches: 12. CDR3 in DNA: TGTGCCAGCAGCGTACATGGGGGACAGGGCTTTGAGGAGCAGTACTTC. Amino acid sequence: CASSVHGGQGFEEQYF.

The chain links TRBV11-2 to TRBJ1-2; D gene ambiguous. In germline, CDR1 is SGHAT, CDR2 FQNNGV. The germline V and J ends were trimmed by 5 bases and 4 bases, with 8 bases remaining between them. The CDR3 covers 12 residues. The chain's CDR3 is CASSPDTYGYTF. Here the CDR3 DNA reads TGTGCCAGCAGCCCAGACACCTATGGCTACACCTTC.

The rearrangement links TRBV29-1 to TRBJ1-2; 7 nucleotides match TRBD1. After removal of 0 bases from V and 4 bases from J, the junction contained 2 bases not matched to a gene. Germline CDR1 reads SQVTM; CDR2 reads ANQGSEA. The CDR3 covers 13 residues. The CDR3 loop is CSVEDRGLYGYTF. CDR3 bases: TGCAGCGTTGAAGATAGGGGGCTCTATGGCTACACCTTC.

The chain carries TRBV4-1 and TRBJ2-7; 8 nucleotides line up with TRBD1. V shed 4 bases and J 2 bases; nucleotides not matched to a gene: 7. Germline CDR1 is MGHRA and CDR2 is YSYEKL. This CDR3 is built from 15 residues. DNA of the CDR3: TGCGCCAGCAGCCCCCGGACAGGGAGGACCTACGAGCAGTACTTC. Its protein product is CASSPRTGRTYEQYF.

With respect to this clone: Germline is not matched at one junction end, which may reflect a read error. J is TRBJ1-2 and V is TRBV5-6, with D possibly being TRBD1 (6 bases). The CDR3 runs 14 residues. Germline V gene lookup returns CDR1 SGHDT and CDR2 YYEEEE. Written as DNA, the CDR3 is TGTGCCAGCAGCTTCCTAACCGGGACACGTTTAACCCTCTTC. Residues: CASSFLTGTRLTLF. Based on the CDR3 plus reference TRBV5-6 and TRBJ1-2, the full variable domain is DAGVTQSPTHLIKTRGQQVTLRCSPKSGHDTVSWYQQALGQGPQFIFQYYEEEERQRGNFPDRFSGHQFPNYSSELNVNALLLGDSALYLCASSFLTGTRLTLFGSGTRLTVV.

This chain links TRBV5-1 with TRBJ2-1, with 11 bases matching TRBD2. Germline trimming cut 2 bases from V and 9 bases from J; bases unmatched to any gene: 7. The CDR3 sequence is 15 residues long. Germline CDR1 SGHRS, CDR2 YFSETQ. This CDR3 is CASSFGSGGAGEQFF. The DNA of the CDR3 is TGCGCCAGCAGCTTTGGTAGCGGGGGGGCCGGTGAGCAGTTCTTC. The full variable domain, in which reference TRBV5-1 and TRBJ2-1 provide the parts outside the CDR3, is KAGVTQTPRYLIKTRGQQVTLSCSPISGHRSVSWYQQTPGQGLQFLFEYFSETQRNKGNFPGRFSGRQFSNSRSEMNVSTLELGDSALYLCASSFGSGGAGEQFFGPGTRLTVL.

The V gene is TRBV7-8, the J gene TRBJ1-4, with D maybe TRBD1 (5 bases). This CDR3 has 15 amino acids. The V end was cut by 1 base, the J end by 4 bases, with 10 bases between. Germline V gene data show CDR1 as SGHVS and CDR2 as FQNEAQ. The CDR3 region has the DNA TGTGCCAGCAGCTTAGAGCAGGGCCTTAATGAAAAACTGTTTTTT. Amino acid sequence: CASSLEQGLNEKLFF.

The chain uses TRBV27 and TRBJ2-5, with TRBD2 matching over 8 bases. This CDR3 is 16 amino acids long. Looked up from germline, CDR1 is MNHEY and CDR2 is SMNVEV (reference sequence). V trimming: 9 bases; J trimming: 4 bases; junction bases outside the gene matches: 16. This CDR3 is CARPLSSLAERETQYF. The CDR3 DNA reads as TGTGCCAGACCGTTGAGCTCACTAGCGGAACGAGAGACCCAGTACTTC.

The genes are TRBV5-1 and TRBJ2-7; tentatively, D is TRBD2 (5 bases). CDR3 size: 16 residues. Trimming removed 2 bases at V and 3 bases at J, with 18 bases between. Germline CDR1 SGHRS, CDR2 YFSETQ. The CDR3 is CASSFRESSRNYEQYF. The CDR3 DNA sequence: TGCGCCAGCAGCTTCCGGGAATCCTCCAGAAACTACGAGCAGTACTTC.

The chain carries TRBV6-1 and TRBJ2-1, with D perhaps TRBD1 (5 bases). Trimming shortened V by 5 bases and J by 0 bases, and 8 bases separated the two germline ends. The CDR3 totals 14 residues. Looked up from germline, CDR1 is MNHNS and CDR2 is SASEGT. CDR3 DNA sequence: TGTGCCAGCAGTACAGGTAGCTCCTACAATGAGCAGTTCTTC. The encoded protein is CASSTGSSYNEQFF.

The chain carries TRBV7-2 and TRBJ2-7, with D possibly being TRBD1 (6 bases). V lost 4 bases and J lost 2, with 12 bases in between. The CDR3 is 14 residues long. Germline CDR1 is SGHTA and CDR2 is FQGNSA. The CDR3: CASSWTAVTYEQYF. The CDR3, as DNA: TGTGCCAGCAGCTGGACAGCTGTTACCTACGAGCAGTACTTC. Full variable domain (rest looked up from reference TRBV7-2 and TRBJ2-7): GAGVSQSPSNKVTEKGKDVELRCDPISGHTALYWYRQSLGQGLEFLIYFQGNSAPDKSGLPSDRFSAERTGGSVSTLTIQRTQQEDSAVYLCASSWTAVTYEQYFGPGTRLTVT.

The genes are TRBV5-1 and TRBJ2-1, with 7 bases matching TRBD2. The CDR3 contains 18 residues. V trimming: 2 bases; J trimming: 3 bases; junction bases outside the gene matches: 14. Germline CDR1 SGHRS, CDR2 YFSETQ. The CDR3 sequence is CASSLHTAGEGIYNEQFF. In DNA form, the CDR3 reads TGCGCCAGCAGCTTACACACCGCGGGGGAGGGGATCTACAATGAGCAGTTCTTC.

CDR3 region: CASVGRGASTDTQYF. As DNA, the CDR3 is TGTGCCAGCGTTGGGAGGGGGGCTAGCACAGATACGCAGTATTTT. The V and J genes are TRBV19 and TRBJ2-3; a possible D gene is TRBD2 (7 bases). V lost 9 bases and J lost 0, with 16 bases in between. This CDR3 comprises 15 residues. Per germline, CDR1 LNHDA and CDR2 SQIVND (reference sequence). The whole variable domain, filled in from reference TRBV19 and TRBJ2-3, reads DGGITQSPKYLFRKEGQNVTLSCEQNLNHDAMYWYRQDPGQGLRLIYYSQIVNDFQKGDIAEGYSVSREKKESFPLTVTSAQKNPTAFYLCASVGRGASTDTQYFGPGTRLTVL.

The chain carries TRBV6-5 and TRBJ1-2; 8 nucleotides align to TRBD1. This CDR3 spans 14 amino acids. Per germline, CDR1 MNHEY and CDR2 SVGAGI. The V and J ends lost 5 bases and 4 bases, in that order; junction bases with no gene match: 6. This CDR3 reads CASSKRGQAYGYTF. For the CDR3, the DNA is TGTGCCAGCAGTAAGAGGGGACAGGCCTATGGCTACACCTTC.

The V and J genes are TRBV7-3 and TRBJ1-1; D is perhaps TRBD1 (6 bases). The ends were cut back, 0 bases at V and 8 bases at J, with 10 bases in the middle. Germline CDR1 reads SGHTA; CDR2 reads FQGTGA. This CDR3 is built from 13 residues. The CDR3 loop is CASSLTAGVEAFF. CDR3 bases: TGTGCCAGCAGCTTAACGGCAGGGGTCGAAGCTTTCTTT.

This chain joins TRBV28 and TRBJ1-1; D possibly corresponds to TRBD1 (6 bases). V shed 6 bases and J shed 1 base, with 18 bases lying between them. CDR1 is MDHEN and CDR2 is SYDVKM in the germline V gene. This CDR3 is 16 amino acids long. The DNA for the CDR3 is TGTGCCAGCAGCATTACAGGGTTGGGGAGGAACACTGAAGCTTTCTTT. Amino acid sequence: CASSITGLGRNTEAFF. Full variable domain (outside the CDR3, taken from reference TRBV28 and TRBJ1-1): DVKVTQSSRYLVKRTGEKVFLECVQDMDHENMFWYRQDPGLGLRLIYFSYDVKMKEKGDIPEGYSVSREKKERFSLILESASTNQTSMYLCASSITGLGRNTEAFFGQGTRLTVV.

The chain has TRBV5-5 and TRBJ2-7; 8 bases map to TRBD2. The CDR3 covers 15 residues. CDR1 SGHKS and CDR2 YYEKEE come from the germline V gene (reference sequence). V shed 0 bases, J shed 3 bases, and the junction held 5 bases outside the gene matches. CDR3 amino acids: CASSLGAGDFYEQYF. The DNA for the CDR3 is TGTGCCAGCAGCTTGGGAGCGGGGGACTTCTACGAGCAGTACTTC. Supplemented by reference TRBV5-5 and TRBJ2-7, the full variable domain reads DAGVTQSPTHLIKTRGQQVTLRCSPISGHKSVSWYQQVLGQGPQFIFQYYEKEERGRGNFPDRFSARQFPNYSSELNVNALLLGDSALYLCASSLGAGDFYEQYFGPGTRLTVT.